This record concerns one T cell receptor (beta chain) sequence. Source study methods: For nucleated cells, counts were estimated from reference gene primer amplification. Here immunoSEQ multiplex PCR was the method, and the copy in TCRdb shows in-frame clones only, minus some. The V and J calls and clone size were taken over from that table, and D and trimming were inferred from the DNA. The table records about 300,000 clones, about 88% of them present only once. CDR1 and CDR2 (germline): SGHRS, YFSETQ. This CDR3 has 15 amino acids. Between the trimmed V and J ends, which lost 0 bases and 2 bases, there was a span of 6 bases. These data come from a study of blood T cell repertoires in COVID-19. Across the whole study: Researchers got acute and convalescent COVID-19 samples from the United States, Italy and Spain. T cells, B-cell-depleted T cells, or PBMCs provided the cDNA or gDNA that served as material.

The sequenced sample was peripheral blood. V usage is TRBV5-1 and J usage is TRBJ2-6; D is unresolved. This receptor was obtained from a man in his 70s with acute or convalescent COVID-19. This CDR3 reads CASSLDGAGANVLTF. For the CDR3, the DNA is TGCGCCAGCAGCTTGGACGGAGCTGGGGCCAACGTCCTGACTTTC.